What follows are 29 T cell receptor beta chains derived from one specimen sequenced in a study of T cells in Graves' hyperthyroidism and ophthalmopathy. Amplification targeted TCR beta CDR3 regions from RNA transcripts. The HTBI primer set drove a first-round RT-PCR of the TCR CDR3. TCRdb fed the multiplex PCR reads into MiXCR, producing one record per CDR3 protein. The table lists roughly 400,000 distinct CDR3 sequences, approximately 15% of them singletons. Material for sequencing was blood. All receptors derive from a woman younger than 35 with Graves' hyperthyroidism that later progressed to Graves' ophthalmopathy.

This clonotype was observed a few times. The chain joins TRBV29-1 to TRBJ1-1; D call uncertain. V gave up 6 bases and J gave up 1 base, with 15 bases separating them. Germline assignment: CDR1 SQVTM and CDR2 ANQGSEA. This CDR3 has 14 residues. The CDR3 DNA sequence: TGCAGCGTACGGGTGACGGGTCCGAACACTGAAGCTTTCTTT. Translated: CSVRVTGPNTEAFF.

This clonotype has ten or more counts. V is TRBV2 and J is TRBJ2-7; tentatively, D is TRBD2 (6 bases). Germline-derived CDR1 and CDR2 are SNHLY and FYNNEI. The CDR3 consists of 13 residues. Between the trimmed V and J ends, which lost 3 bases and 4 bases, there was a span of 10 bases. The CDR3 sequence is CASSEEGAYEQYF. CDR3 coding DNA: TGTGCCAGCAGTGAGGAGGGTGCATACGAGCAGTACTTC.

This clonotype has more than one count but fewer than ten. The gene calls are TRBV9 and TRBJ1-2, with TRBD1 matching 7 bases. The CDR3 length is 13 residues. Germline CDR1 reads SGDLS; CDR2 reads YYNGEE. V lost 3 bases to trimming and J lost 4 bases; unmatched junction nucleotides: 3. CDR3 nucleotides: TGTGCCAGCAGCGCCCGGGACAGCTATGGCTACACCTTC. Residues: CASSARDSYGYTF.

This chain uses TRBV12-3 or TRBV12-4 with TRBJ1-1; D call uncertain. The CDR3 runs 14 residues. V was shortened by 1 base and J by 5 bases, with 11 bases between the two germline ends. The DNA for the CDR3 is TGTGCCAGCAGTTTAGGGGCCGGAACGACTGAAGCTTTCTTT. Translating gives CASSLGAGTTEAFF.

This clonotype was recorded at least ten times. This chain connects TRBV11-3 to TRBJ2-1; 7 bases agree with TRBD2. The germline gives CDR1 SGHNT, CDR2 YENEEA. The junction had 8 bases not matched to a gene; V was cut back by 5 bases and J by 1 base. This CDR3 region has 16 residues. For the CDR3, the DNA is TGTGCCAGCAGCCTCAGCGGGACTGGGTCCTACAATGAGCAGTTCTTC. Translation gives CASSLSGTGSYNEQFF.

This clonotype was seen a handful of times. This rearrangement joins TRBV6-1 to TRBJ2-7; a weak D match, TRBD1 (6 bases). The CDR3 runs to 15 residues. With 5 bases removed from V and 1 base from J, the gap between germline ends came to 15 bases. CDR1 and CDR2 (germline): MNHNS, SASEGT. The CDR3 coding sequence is TGTGCCAGCAGTCCCCCGCAGGGGAAATCCTACGAGCAGTACTTC. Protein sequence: CASSPPQGKSYEQYF.

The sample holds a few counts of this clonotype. The CDR3 spells CASSQVMGLAGGPRSYNEQFF. CDR3 bases: TGTGCCAGCAGCCAAGTGATGGGACTAGCGGGAGGGCCGCGGTCCTACAATGAGCAGTTCTTC. This chain links TRBV3-1 with TRBJ2-1; 16 positions agree with TRBD2. The V segment lost 1 base and the J segment 1 base; nucleotides outside the gene matches: 10. CDR1 and CDR2 (germline): LGHDT, YNNKEL (reference sequence). This CDR3 comprises 21 residues.

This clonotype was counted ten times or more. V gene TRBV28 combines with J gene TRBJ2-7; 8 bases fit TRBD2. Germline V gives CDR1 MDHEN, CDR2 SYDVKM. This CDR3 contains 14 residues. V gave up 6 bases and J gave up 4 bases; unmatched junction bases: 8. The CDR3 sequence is CASSRGGGAYEQYF. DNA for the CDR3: TGTGCCAGCAGCCGGGGGGGGGGGGCGTACGAGCAGTACTTC.

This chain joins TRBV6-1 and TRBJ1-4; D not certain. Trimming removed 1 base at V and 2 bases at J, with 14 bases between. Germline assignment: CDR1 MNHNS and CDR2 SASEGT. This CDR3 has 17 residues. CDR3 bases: TGTGCCAGCAGTGAAGATGTAGTCTCCGGGACTAATGAAAAACTGTTTTTT. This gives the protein CASSEDVVSGTNEKLFF.

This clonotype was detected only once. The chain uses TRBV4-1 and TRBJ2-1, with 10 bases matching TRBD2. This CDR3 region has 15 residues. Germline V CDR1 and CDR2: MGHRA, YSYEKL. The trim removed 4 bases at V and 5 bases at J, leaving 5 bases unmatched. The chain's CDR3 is CASSRTSGLDNEQFF. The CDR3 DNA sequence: TGCGCCAGCAGCCGGACTAGCGGCTTAGACAATGAGCAGTTCTTC.

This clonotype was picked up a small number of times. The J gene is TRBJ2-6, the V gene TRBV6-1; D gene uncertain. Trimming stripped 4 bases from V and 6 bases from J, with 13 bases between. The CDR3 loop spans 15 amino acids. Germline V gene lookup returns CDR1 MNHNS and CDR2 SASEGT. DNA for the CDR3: TGTGCCAGCAGTGGGTGGGCCTTTGAGGCCAACGTCCTGACTTTC. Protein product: CASSGWAFEANVLTF.

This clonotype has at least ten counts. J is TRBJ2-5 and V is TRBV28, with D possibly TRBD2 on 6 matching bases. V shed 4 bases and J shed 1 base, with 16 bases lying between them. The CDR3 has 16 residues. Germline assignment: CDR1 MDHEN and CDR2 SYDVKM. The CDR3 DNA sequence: TGTGCCAGCAGTTCCTGGGGGGAGCCGGCCCAAGAGACCCAGTACTTC. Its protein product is CASSSWGEPAQETQYF.

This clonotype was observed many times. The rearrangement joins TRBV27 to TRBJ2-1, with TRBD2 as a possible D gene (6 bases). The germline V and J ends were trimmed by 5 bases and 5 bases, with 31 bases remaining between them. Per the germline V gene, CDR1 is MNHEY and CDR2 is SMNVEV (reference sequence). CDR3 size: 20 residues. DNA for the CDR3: TGTGCCAGCAGTCCCCTAATCCGGGAGTTACAGCAGTGGCTTAACAATGAGCAGTTCTTC. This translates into CASSPLIRELQQWLNNEQFF.

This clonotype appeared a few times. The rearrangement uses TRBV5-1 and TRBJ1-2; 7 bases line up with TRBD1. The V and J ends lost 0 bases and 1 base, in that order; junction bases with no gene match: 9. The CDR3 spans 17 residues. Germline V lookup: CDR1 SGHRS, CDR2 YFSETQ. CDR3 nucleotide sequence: TGCGCCAGCAGCTTGGCGGGCAGGGGGATTTTTAACTATGGCTACACCTTC. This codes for CASSLAGRGIFNYGYTF.

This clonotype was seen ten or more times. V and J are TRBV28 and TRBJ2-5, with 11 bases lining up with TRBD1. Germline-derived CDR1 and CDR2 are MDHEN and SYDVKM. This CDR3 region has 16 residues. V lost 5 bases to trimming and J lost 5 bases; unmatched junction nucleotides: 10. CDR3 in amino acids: CASSPGTGGQEETQYF. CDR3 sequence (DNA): TGTGCCAGCAGTCCAGGGACAGGGGGGCAAGAGGAGACCCAGTACTTC.

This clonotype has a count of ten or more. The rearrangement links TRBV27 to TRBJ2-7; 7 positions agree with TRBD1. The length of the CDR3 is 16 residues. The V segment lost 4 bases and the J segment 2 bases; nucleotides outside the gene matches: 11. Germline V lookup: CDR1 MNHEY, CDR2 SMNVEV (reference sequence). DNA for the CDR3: TGTGCCAGCAGTTATCTCCGCCGGGACAGCCCCTACGAGCAGTACTTC. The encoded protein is CASSYLRRDSPYEQYF.

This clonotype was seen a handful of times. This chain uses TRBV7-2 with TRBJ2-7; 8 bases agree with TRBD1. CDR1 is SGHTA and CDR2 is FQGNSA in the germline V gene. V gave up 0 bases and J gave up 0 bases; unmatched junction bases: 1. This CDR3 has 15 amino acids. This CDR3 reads CASSLAGQASYEQYF. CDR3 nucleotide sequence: TGTGCCAGCAGCTTAGCGGGACAGGCCTCCTACGAGCAGTACTTC.

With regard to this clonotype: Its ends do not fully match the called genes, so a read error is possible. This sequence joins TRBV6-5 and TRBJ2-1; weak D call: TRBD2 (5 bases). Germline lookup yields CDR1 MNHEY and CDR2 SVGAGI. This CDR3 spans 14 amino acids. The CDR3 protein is CASSFRGSYSEQFF. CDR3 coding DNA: TGTGCCAGCAGTTTCCGCGGGTCCTACAGTGAGCAGTTCTTC.

The CDR3 loop reads CASSQEIAGARGEQFF. CDR3 DNA: TGCGCCAGCAGCCAAGAAATAGCGGGGGCGAGGGGTGAGCAGTTCTTC. This chain connects TRBV4-1 to TRBJ2-1; TRBD2 agrees at 9 bases. Germline assignment: CDR1 MGHRA and CDR2 YSYEKL. The ends lost 0 bases at V and 9 bases at J; junction bases unmatched: 9. CDR3 size: 16 residues.

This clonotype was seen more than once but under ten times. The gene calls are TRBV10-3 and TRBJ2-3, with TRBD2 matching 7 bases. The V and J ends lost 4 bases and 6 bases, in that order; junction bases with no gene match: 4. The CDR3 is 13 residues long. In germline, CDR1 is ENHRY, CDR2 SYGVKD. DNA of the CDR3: TGTGCCATCAGTGGCCGGGAGGTGGATACGCAGTATTTT. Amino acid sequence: CAISGREVDTQYF.

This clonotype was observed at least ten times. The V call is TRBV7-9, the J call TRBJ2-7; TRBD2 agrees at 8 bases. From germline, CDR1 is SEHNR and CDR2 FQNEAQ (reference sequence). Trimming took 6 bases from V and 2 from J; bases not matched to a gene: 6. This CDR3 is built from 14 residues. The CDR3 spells CASSPGLVPYEQYF. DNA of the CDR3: TGTGCCAGCAGTCCGGGACTAGTCCCCTACGAGCAGTACTTC.

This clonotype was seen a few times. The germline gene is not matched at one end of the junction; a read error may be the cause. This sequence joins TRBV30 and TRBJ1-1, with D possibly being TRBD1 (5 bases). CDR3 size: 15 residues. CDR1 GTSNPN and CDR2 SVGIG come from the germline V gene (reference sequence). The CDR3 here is CARRARDPENTEAFF. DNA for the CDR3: TGTGCCCGGAGGGCACGGGACCCCGAGAACACTGAAGCTTTCTTT. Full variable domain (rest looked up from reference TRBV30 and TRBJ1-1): SQTIHQWPATLVQPVGSPLSLECTVEGTSNPNLYWYRQAAGRGLQLLFYSVGIGQISSEVPQNLSASRPQDRQFILSSKKLLLSDSGFYLCARRARDPENTEAFFGQGTRLTVV.

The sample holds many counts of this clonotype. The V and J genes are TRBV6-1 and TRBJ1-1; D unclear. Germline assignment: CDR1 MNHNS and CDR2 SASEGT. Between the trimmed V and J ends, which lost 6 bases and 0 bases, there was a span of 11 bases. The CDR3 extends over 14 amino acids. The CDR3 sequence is CASSPDGLNTEAFF. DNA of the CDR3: TGTGCCAGCAGCCCGGACGGACTGAACACTGAAGCTTTCTTT.

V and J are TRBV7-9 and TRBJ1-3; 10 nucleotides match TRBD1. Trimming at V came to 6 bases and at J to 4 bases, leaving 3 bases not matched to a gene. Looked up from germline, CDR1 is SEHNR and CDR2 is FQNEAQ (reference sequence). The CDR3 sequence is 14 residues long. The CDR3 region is CASRTGGEGNTIYF. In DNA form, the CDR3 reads TGTGCCAGCAGGACAGGGGGCGAGGGAAACACCATATATTTT.

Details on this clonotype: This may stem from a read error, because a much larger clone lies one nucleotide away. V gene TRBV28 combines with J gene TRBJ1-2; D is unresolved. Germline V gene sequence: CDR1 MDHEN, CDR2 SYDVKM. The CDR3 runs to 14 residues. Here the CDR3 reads CASSLIGNNYGHTF. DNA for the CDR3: TGTGCCAGCAGTTTAATCGGGAATAACTATGGCCACACCTTC.

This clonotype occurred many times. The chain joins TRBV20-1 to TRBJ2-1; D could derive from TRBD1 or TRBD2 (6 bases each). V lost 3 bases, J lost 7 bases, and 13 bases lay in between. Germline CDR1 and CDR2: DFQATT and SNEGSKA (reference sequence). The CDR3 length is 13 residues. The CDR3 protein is CSASRGPENEQFF. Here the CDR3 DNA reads TGCAGTGCTAGCCGGGGGCCTGAGAATGAGCAGTTCTTC.

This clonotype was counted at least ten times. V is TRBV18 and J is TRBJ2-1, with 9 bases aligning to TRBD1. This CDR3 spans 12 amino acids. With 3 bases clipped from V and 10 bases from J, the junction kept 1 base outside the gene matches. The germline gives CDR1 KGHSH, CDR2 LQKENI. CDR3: CASSPGTGEQFF. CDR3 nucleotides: TGTGCCAGCTCACCGGGGACAGGGGAGCAGTTCTTC.

The CDR3 loop is CASRTGGFMNTEAFF. DNA for the CDR3: TGTGCCAGCCGCACAGGGGGCTTCATGAACACTGAAGCTTTCTTT. V usage is TRBV28 and J usage is TRBJ1-1; 9 bases align to TRBD1. Germline V gene data show CDR1 as MDHEN and CDR2 as SYDVKM. With 8 bases clipped from V and 0 bases from J, the junction kept 7 bases outside the gene matches. The CDR3 covers 15 residues.

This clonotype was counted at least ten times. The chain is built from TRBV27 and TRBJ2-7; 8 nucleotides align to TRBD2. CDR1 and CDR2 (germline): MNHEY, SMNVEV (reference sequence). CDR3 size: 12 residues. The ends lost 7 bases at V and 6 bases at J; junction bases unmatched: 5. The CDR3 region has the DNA TGTGCCAGCATGGCCGGGGGGGGCGAGCAGTACTTC. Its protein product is CASMAGGGEQYF.